One sample yielded the 28 T cell receptor beta chains listed below, sequenced in a study of shared clonotypes between healthy human individuals. Profiled with immunoSEQ multiplex PCR; TCRdb holds only in-frame clones, not every one. The sample contains more than 2,000,000 clones, approximately 93% of which appear only once. Input material: naive CD4+ T cells from PBMCs. Subset described: CD45RA+ positively selected. The receptors come from a man aged 18-30 years in good health. Some clones in this sample may be carry-over from other donors' samples.

The chain carries TRBV20-1 and TRBJ1-1; D gene unclear. Germline V gene lookup returns CDR1 DFQATT and CDR2 SNEGSKA (reference sequence). The CDR3 extends over 11 amino acids. V dropped 8 bases and J dropped 2 bases, with 9 bases sitting between them. DNA for the CDR3: TGCAGTTCTTTAGGTAACACTGAAGCTTTCTTT. Its translation: CSSLGNTEAFF.

The chain is built from TRBV9 and TRBJ2-3; D is possibly TRBD2 (6 bases). The CDR3 is made up of 16 amino acids. Trimming cost V 3 bases and J 6 bases, with 20 bases left between them. Germline CDR1 and CDR2: SGDLS and YYNGEE. Written as DNA, the CDR3 is TGTGCCAGCAGCGCAGGACTAATGGTATCTCAGGATACGCAGTATTTT. Translated, it gives CASSAGLMVSQDTQYF.

This clone was observed once. The V and J genes are TRBV15 and TRBJ2-7; no clear D. Trimming pared 3 bases from V and 4 bases from J, leaving 13 bases between. The CDR3 is 14 residues long. The germline CDR1 and CDR2 sequences are LNHNV and YYDKDF (reference sequence). CDR3 amino acids: CATSRPTPGYEQYF. The CDR3, as DNA: TGTGCCACCAGCAGGCCCACCCCGGGTTACGAGCAGTACTTC.

The V call is TRBV15, the J call TRBJ2-2; TRBD2 matches 11 bases. Trimming took 0 bases from V and 7 from J; bases not matched to a gene: 1. The CDR3 has 15 amino acids. Germline V lookup: CDR1 LNHNV, CDR2 YYDKDF (reference sequence). The CDR3 is CATSRDLAGGGELFF. The CDR3 region has the DNA TGTGCCACCAGCAGAGATCTAGCGGGAGGCGGGGAGCTGTTTTTT.

This clone was found once. The chain joins TRBV18 to TRBJ2-2, with D possibly matching TRBD2 (5 bases). V lost 4 bases to trimming and J lost 6 bases, with 9 bases between them. CDR1 KGHSH and CDR2 LQKENI come from the germline V gene. CDR3 length: 13 amino acids. CDR3 bases: TGTGCCAGCTCACGGGCGGGTCCCGGGGAGCTGTTTTTT. It encodes CASSRAGPGELFF.

This clone was observed a handful of times. J is TRBJ1-1 and V is TRBV30; D not resolved. The CDR3 totals 13 residues. Germline V CDR1 and CDR2: GTSNPN, SVGIG (reference sequence). V lost 0 bases and J lost 4, with 9 bases in between. In nucleotides, the CDR3 is TGTGCCTGGAGTGTAGCTATGGGCACTGAAGCTTTCTTT. Protein product: CAWSVAMGTEAFF.

The chain has TRBV29-1 and TRBJ2-3; 10 bases are shared with TRBD1. The germline V gene has CDR1 SQVTM and CDR2 ANQGSEA. Losses at the gene ends were 1 base for V and 6 bases for J; bases not matched to a gene: 4. The CDR3 runs to 14 residues. The CDR3 sequence is CSVEGDRGRDTQYF. DNA of the CDR3: TGCAGCGTTGAAGGGGACAGGGGTCGGGATACGCAGTATTTT.

The chain recombines TRBV7-2 with TRBJ2-3; TRBD2 matches at 7 bases. Germline V lookup: CDR1 SGHTA, CDR2 FQGNSA. The CDR3 covers 15 residues. Losses at the gene ends were 3 bases for V and 6 bases for J; bases not matched to a gene: 9. CDR3 coding DNA: TGTGCCAGCAGCTTTTACGGAGCGGGGCGGGATACGCAGTATTTT. Residues: CASSFYGAGRDTQYF. Complete variable domain (other parts from reference TRBV7-2 and TRBJ2-3): GAGVSQSPSNKVTEKGKDVELRCDPISGHTALYWYRQSLGQGLEFLIYFQGNSAPDKSGLPSDRFSAERTGGSVSTLTIQRTQQEDSAVYLCASSFYGAGRDTQYFGPGTRLTVL.

The CDR3 is CAWSVVGPGIQYF. For the CDR3, the DNA is TGTGCCTGGAGTGTGGTGGGCCCCGGCATTCAGTACTTC. The chain recombines TRBV30 with TRBJ2-4; D remains unclear. Between the trimmed V and J ends, which lost 0 bases and 9 bases, there was a span of 12 bases. This CDR3 is 13 amino acids long. Germline V gene lookup returns CDR1 GTSNPN and CDR2 SVGIG (reference sequence).

This rearrangement joins TRBV4-3 to TRBJ1-4; unclear D gene. Trimming cost V 3 bases and J 5 bases, with 10 bases left between them. Germline V lookup: CDR1 LGHNA, CDR2 YSLEER. This CDR3 has 14 residues. CDR3 nucleotide sequence: TGCGCCAGCAGCCAGCGGACGGGGAATGAAAAACTGTTTTTT. This sequence encodes CASSQRTGNEKLFF.

This clone was detected once. The chain carries TRBV9 and TRBJ2-5; D call uncertain. Germline V lookup: CDR1 SGDLS, CDR2 YYNGEE. Between the trimmed V and J ends, which lost 4 bases and 5 bases, there was a span of 15 bases. The CDR3 consists of 14 residues. CDR3: CASSRVGAGETQYF. The CDR3 DNA sequence: TGTGCCAGCAGCCGGGTGGGTGCCGGGGAGACCCAGTACTTC.

This rearrangement joins TRBV5-1 to TRBJ2-1, with D possibly being TRBD1 (9 bases). The CDR3 sequence is 16 residues long. Trimming removed 2 bases from V and 5 bases from J, with 17 bases in between. Germline V gene sequence: CDR1 SGHRS, CDR2 YFSETQ. The DNA of the CDR3 is TGCGCCAGCAGCTTCGTAGCGGGACAGGGAAACAATGAGCAGTTCTTC. It yields the protein CASSFVAGQGNNEQFF.

Comments on this clone: This sample includes further DNA sequences coding for the same CDR3. This chain links TRBV5-1 with TRBJ2-1; D might be TRBD2 (6 bases). This CDR3 spans 15 amino acids. With 0 bases removed from V and 6 bases from J, the gap between germline ends came to 13 bases. Germline CDR1 SGHRS, CDR2 YFSETQ. CDR3 DNA: TGCGCCAGCAGCTTGGCGGGAGCCGGAGTCAATGAGCAGTTCTTC. It encodes CASSLAGAGVNEQFF.

DNA of the CDR3: TGTGCCATCAGTCCGGACCAGGCCGCTAGCGGATACAATGAGCAGTTCTTC. Its protein is CAISPDQAASGYNEQFF. The chain links TRBV10-3 to TRBJ2-1; 7 bases are a match to TRBD2. There are 17 residues in the CDR3. V shed 5 bases, J shed 4 bases, and the junction held 14 bases outside the gene matches. Germline V gene data show CDR1 as ENHRY and CDR2 as SYGVKD.

Regarding this clone: At the DNA level, this CDR3 is encoded by other sequences in the same sample as well. This sequence joins TRBV7-2 and TRBJ2-1, with 10 nucleotides matching TRBD1. V lost 4 bases, J lost 2 bases, and 2 bases stayed unmatched. CDR1 and CDR2 from the germline V gene are SGHTA and FQGNSA. This CDR3 comprises 15 residues. CDR3 coding DNA: TGTGCCAGCAGCTCCGACAGGGGGCCCTACAATGAGCAGTTCTTC. It yields the protein CASSSDRGPYNEQFF.

The chain's CDR3 is CASSAAGTPQETQYF. The CDR3 DNA follows: TGTGCCAGCAGCGCAGCCGGGACACCGCAAGAGACCCAGTACTTC. This chain joins TRBV7-3 and TRBJ2-5, with a possible D match to TRBD1 (6 bases). Germline CDR1 is SGHTA and CDR2 is FQGTGA. V lost 5 bases and J lost 2, with 15 bases in between. The CDR3 length is 15 residues.

This clone was seen just once. Other DNA sequences in the same sample also yield this CDR3. The chain has TRBV7-3 and TRBJ1-1, with TRBD1 identical over 9 bases. The CDR3 sequence is 13 residues long. V was pared by 5 bases and J by 5 bases, with 3 bases of the junction left unmatched. Germline values: CDR1 SGHTA, CDR2 FQGTGA. CDR3 nucleotides: TGTGCCAGCAGCCGACAGGGGGGGACTGAAGCTTTCTTT. It yields the protein CASSRQGGTEAFF.

V usage is TRBV7-3 and J usage is TRBJ2-2, with TRBD2 identical over 7 bases. Germline lookup yields CDR1 SGHTA and CDR2 FQGTGA. The junction had 6 bases not matched to a gene; V was cut back by 4 bases and J by 4 bases. This CDR3 is 15 amino acids long. CDR3 protein: CASSSRRGSTGELFF. Written as DNA, the CDR3 is TGTGCCAGCAGCTCCCGGCGGGGGTCCACCGGGGAGCTGTTTTTT.

The chain employs TRBV19 and TRBJ2-3; maybe TRBD2 (6 bases). The CDR3 extends over 14 amino acids. Germline CDR1 is LNHDA and CDR2 is SQIVND (reference sequence). V was cut by 5 bases and J by 1 base, with 10 bases left in between. The CDR3 bases are TGTGCCAGTAGTCGGCGGGACCGCACAGATACGCAGTATTTT. Translation: CASSRRDRTDTQYF.

The V gene is TRBV4-2, the J gene TRBJ2-1; no reliable D call. V lost 4 bases and J lost 4, with 20 bases in between. The CDR3 sequence is 17 residues long. Germline V gene lookup returns CDR1 LGHNA and CDR2 YNFKEQ. The CDR3 DNA follows: TGTGCCAGCAGCCCCTCGTACAGAGTCCGGGCTTACAATGAGCAGTTCTTC. Its protein is CASSPSYRVRAYNEQFF.

This chain joins TRBV5-8 and TRBJ2-1; maybe TRBD1 (6 bases). The CDR3 has 15 amino acids. CDR1 and CDR2 from the germline V gene are SGHTS and YDEGEE. Trimming removed 1 base at V and 7 bases at J, with 15 bases between. The CDR3 DNA sequence: TGTGCCAGCAGCTTGAGGGGGAGTCCGGGAAATGAGCAGTTCTTC. It specifies CASSLRGSPGNEQFF.

The V gene is TRBV19, the J gene TRBJ1-5; perhaps TRBD1 as D (5 bases). CDR3 length equals 13 residues. The ends were cut back, 11 bases at V and 3 bases at J, with 14 bases in the middle. The germline gives CDR1 LNHDA, CDR2 SQIVND (reference sequence). CDR3 sequence reads: CASRDGYNQPQHF. CDR3 nucleotides: TGTGCCTCGAGGGACGGGTACAATCAGCCCCAGCATTTT.

This clone appeared a single time. This chain connects TRBV28 to TRBJ2-1; 10 bases agree with TRBD2. CDR3 length: 15 amino acids. In germline, CDR1 is MDHEN, CDR2 SYDVKM. V lost 6 bases, J lost 6 bases, and 8 bases stayed unmatched. The CDR3 region has the DNA TGTGCCAGCAGCCCTCGACTAGCGGGCACCAATGAGCAGTTCTTC. Its translation: CASSPRLAGTNEQFF.

The chain joins TRBV9 to TRBJ2-1; the match to TRBD2 covers 7 bases. Germline V gene data show CDR1 as SGDLS and CDR2 as YYNGEE. V lost 4 bases to trimming and J lost 0 bases; unmatched junction nucleotides: 7. This CDR3 comprises 16 residues. CDR3 residues: CASSFLAASSYNEQFF. The CDR3 nucleotides read TGTGCCAGCAGCTTCCTAGCGGCCAGCTCCTACAATGAGCAGTTCTTC.

This clone was observed a single time. V gene TRBV9 combines with J gene TRBJ2-5; D tentatively reads TRBD1 or TRBD2 (5 bases each). CDR1 and CDR2 (germline): SGDLS, YYNGEE. The CDR3 loop spans 16 amino acids. V was pared by 0 bases and J by 5 bases, with 17 bases between. CDR3 nucleotide sequence: TGTGCCAGCAGCGTAGTTGGGGGAAGCTTGGGGGAGACCCAGTACTTC. Translating gives CASSVVGGSLGETQYF.

The chain joins TRBV4-3 to TRBJ2-3; 7 bases agree with TRBD1. Per germline, CDR1 LGHNA and CDR2 YSLEER. The CDR3 loop spans 16 amino acids. J lost 6 bases, V lost 2 bases, and 11 bases had no gene match. CDR3 bases: TGCGCCAGCAGCCAATCCCCGACAGGGCGGAAGGATACGCAGTATTTT. Its translation: CASSQSPTGRKDTQYF.

This chain uses TRBV9 with TRBJ1-1, with 7 positions matching TRBD1. Germline V gene lookup returns CDR1 SGDLS and CDR2 YYNGEE. The CDR3 loop spans 15 amino acids. The trim removed 2 bases at V and 0 bases at J, leaving 4 bases unmatched. This chain's CDR3 is CASSVSGGMNTEAFF. The DNA of the CDR3 is TGTGCCAGCAGCGTGTCAGGGGGGATGAACACTGAAGCTTTCTTT.

Points on this clone: Other DNA variants within this sample encode the same CDR3. The V and J genes are TRBV2 and TRBJ1-5; 10 nucleotides align to TRBD1. Looked up from germline, CDR1 is SNHLY and CDR2 is FYNNEI. V lost 4 bases to trimming and J lost 6 bases; unmatched junction nucleotides: 0. This CDR3 has 13 residues. CDR3 DNA sequence: TGTGCCAGCAGTGGGGACAGGGGTCAGCCCCAGCATTTT. This sequence encodes CASSGDRGQPQHF.